The 16 T cell receptor beta chains in this list originate from one sample, sequenced in a study of T-cell memory formation after mild COVID-19. One entry per CDR3 protein results from TCRdb running MiXCR on the 5' RACE reads. The table has 250,000 to 350,000 distinct CDR3 sequences, 15% seen once. Sequenced sample: PBMCs or a T cell subset sorted from them (not recorded which). The source is a man aged 18 to 29 who had mild COVID-19 (a few samples of this study predate the infection). Cell type and time point are not known.

J is TRBJ1-5 and V is TRBV27; D is possibly TRBD1 (5 bases). Trimming cost V 3 bases and J 2 bases, with 8 bases left between them. Per the germline V gene, CDR1 is MNHEY and CDR2 is SMNVEV (reference sequence). The CDR3 contains 14 residues. The CDR3 DNA reads as TGTGCCAGCAGTTTCGGCAGGGGCAATCAGCCCCAGCATTTT. It specifies CASSFGRGNQPQHF.

V gene TRBV18 combines with J gene TRBJ1-6; D is undetermined. The V gene lost 5 bases and the J gene lost 2 bases, with 7 bases spanning the gap. This CDR3 has 14 residues. Germline loops: CDR1 KGHSH, CDR2 LQKENI. This chain's CDR3 is CASSEGPYNSPLHF. CDR3 coding DNA: TGTGCCAGCTCAGAAGGGCCCTATAATTCACCCCTCCACTTT.

The genes are TRBV4-3 and TRBJ2-7, with D hard to call. Per the germline V gene, CDR1 is LGHNA and CDR2 is YSLEER. Trimming took off 1 base at V and 0 bases at J, with 4 bases between the two ends. This CDR3 contains 13 residues. CDR3 amino acids: CASSQGTSYEQYF. Here the CDR3 DNA reads TGCGCCAGCAGCCAAGGTACCTCCTACGAGCAGTACTTC.

The genes are TRBV6-4 and TRBJ2-2, with 11 bases lining up with TRBD1. The CDR3 is 14 residues long. CDR1 is MRHNA and CDR2 is SNTAGT in the germline V gene. With V trimmed by 6 bases and J by 6 bases, 3 bases remained unmatched. As DNA, the CDR3 is TGTGCCAGCAGCGCGGGACAGGGGGCCGGGGAGCTGTTTTTT. As protein: CASSAGQGAGELFF.

The V and J genes are TRBV10-3 and TRBJ2-2; TRBD2 matches at 7 bases. Germline V gene lookup returns CDR1 ENHRY and CDR2 SYGVKD. Trimming cost V 3 bases and J 4 bases; bases outside gene matches: 2. The CDR3 has 14 amino acids. This CDR3 reads CAISDQRGTGELFF. CDR3 DNA sequence: TGTGCCATCAGTGACCAGCGGGGCACCGGGGAGCTGTTTTTT.

This CDR3 is CASSPHGRANTGELFF. CDR3 DNA sequence: TGTGCCAGCAGCCCCCACGGGAGGGCGAACACCGGGGAGCTGTTTTTT. The rearrangement uses TRBV7-2 and TRBJ2-2, with TRBD2 matching over 8 bases. CDR3 length equals 16 residues. The germline gives CDR1 SGHTA, CDR2 FQGNSA. V shed 5 bases and J 0 bases; nucleotides not matched to a gene: 5.

The chain uses TRBV10-3 and TRBJ1-2; 7 nucleotides agree with TRBD1. The germline CDR1 and CDR2 sequences are ENHRY and SYGVKD. This CDR3 is 14 amino acids long. V shed 0 bases, J shed 5 bases, and the junction held 3 bases outside the gene matches. CDR3 protein: CAISESGGDYGYTF. As DNA, the CDR3 is TGTGCCATCAGTGAGTCAGGGGGCGATTATGGCTACACCTTC.

The chain combines TRBV7-9 with TRBJ1-1, with D possibly being TRBD1 (5 bases). Per germline, CDR1 SEHNR and CDR2 FQNEAQ (reference sequence). With 6 bases removed from V and 2 bases from J, the gap between germline ends came to 7 bases. The CDR3 loop spans 12 amino acids. For the CDR3, the DNA is TGTGCCAGCAGGGACATTAACACTGAAGCTTTCTTT. Translating it yields CASRDINTEAFF.

In its sample, this clonotype was seen a few times. This chain links TRBV20-1 with TRBJ2-4; 8 nucleotides match TRBD2. This CDR3 is 13 amino acids long. Unmatched junction bases numbered 5, after V lost 5 bases and J lost 5 bases. Germline V gene sequence: CDR1 DFQATT, CDR2 SNEGSKA (reference sequence). The CDR3 loop reads CSAGAGAENIQYF. The CDR3 coding sequence is TGCAGTGCTGGAGCGGGGGCCGAAAACATTCAGTACTTC.

This clonotype came up a few times. The V and J genes are TRBV27 and TRBJ2-4; D is undetermined. V was shortened by 5 bases and J by 0 bases, with 8 bases between the two germline ends. This CDR3 contains 14 residues. CDR1 is MNHEY and CDR2 is SMNVEV in the germline V gene (reference sequence). The CDR3 is CASSGALAKNIQYF. The CDR3 region has the DNA TGTGCCAGCAGTGGCGCGCTAGCCAAAAACATTCAGTACTTC.

The CDR3 region has the DNA TGTGCCAGCAGCCAAGATTGGGTCAGAGCGTGGGGGAACTATGGCTACACCTTC. Protein sequence: CASSQDWVRAWGNYGYTF. The chain couples TRBV3-1 to TRBJ1-2, with D possibly TRBD1 on 5 matching bases. This CDR3 spans 18 amino acids. V was trimmed by 0 bases and J by 2 bases, leaving 19 bases between them. Germline V lookup: CDR1 LGHDT, CDR2 YNNKEL (reference sequence).

The sample holds many counts of this clonotype. CDR3 region: CASSQLEYRTGALRTRKTEAFF. In nucleotides, the CDR3 is TGCGCCAGCAGCCAATTGGAATATCGGACAGGGGCCCTTAGGACCCGTAAAACTGAAGCTTTCTTT. This chain connects TRBV4-3 to TRBJ1-1; 9 nucleotides align to TRBD1. Per germline, CDR1 LGHNA and CDR2 YSLEER. V lost 2 bases, J lost 5 bases, and 27 bases stayed unmatched. The CDR3 runs to 22 residues.

The chain recombines TRBV10-2 with TRBJ1-1; no definite D call. Deletions cut 7 bases from V and 9 bases from J, with 18 bases between. Germline V gene data show CDR1 as WSHSY and CDR2 as SAAADI. The CDR3 has 13 residues. CDR3 coding DNA: TGCGCCAGCATGTCGGGCGGGATGAGAAAAGCTTTCTTT. This gives the protein CASMSGGMRKAFF.

This chain joins TRBV7-9 and TRBJ1-2, with a possible D match to TRBD1 (5 bases). Germline V gene data show CDR1 as SEHNR and CDR2 as FQNEAQ (reference sequence). The length of the CDR3 is 14 residues. Trimming stripped 1 base from V and 4 bases from J, with 10 bases between. The CDR3 loop reads CASSLDWRGYGYTF. The CDR3 DNA reads as TGTGCCAGCAGCTTAGATTGGAGGGGCTATGGCTACACCTTC.

This clonotype occurred a few times. The chain employs TRBV2 and TRBJ1-1; D remains unclear. V lost 7 bases to trimming and J lost 1 base, with 10 bases between them. CDR1 and CDR2 from the germline V gene are SNHLY and FYNNEI. This CDR3 comprises 13 residues. This CDR3 reads CASTGRRNTEAFF. The CDR3 DNA reads TGTGCCAGCACCGGACGTAGGAACACTGAAGCTTTCTTT.

Only a few counts were recorded for this clonotype. J is TRBJ2-3 and V is TRBV7-2; D is unclear. Germline V gene lookup returns CDR1 SGHTA and CDR2 FQGNSA. V was clipped by 1 base and J by 2 bases, with 10 bases between them. The CDR3 consists of 15 residues. CDR3 protein: CASSLVVRDTDTQYF. The CDR3 nucleotides are TGTGCCAGCAGCTTAGTCGTTAGGGACACAGATACGCAGTATTTT.